The 5 T cell receptor beta chains in this list originate from one sample, sequenced in a study of CD8 T cells in Susac syndrome. Reverse transcription of about 0.45 to 1 ug RNA was carried out with random hexamers. A single record per CDR3 protein comes from TCRdb applying MiXCR to the immunoSEQ multiplex PCR reads. The repertoire holds about 130,000 distinct CDR3 sequences, roughly 96% seen once, with roughly 0.12% in the top ten. The sample was CD4+ T cells from PBMCs. The receptors were gathered from a human donor in good health.

The J gene is TRBJ2-3, the V gene TRBV12-3 or TRBV12-4; tentatively, D is TRBD2 (5 bases). This CDR3 region has 13 residues. Trimming took 0 bases from V and 8 from J, leaving 9 bases between them. Here the CDR3 reads CASSLAGVATQYF. The CDR3 region has the DNA TGTGCCAGCAGTTTAGCGGGAGTAGCTACGCAGTATTTT.

The rearrangement uses TRBV7-2 and TRBJ2-3, with D maybe TRBD2 (6 bases). This CDR3 comprises 15 residues. Trimming stripped 2 bases from V and 3 bases from J, with 12 bases between. Germline CDR1 is SGHTA and CDR2 is FQGNSA. CDR3 loop: CASSLSALATDTQYF. The CDR3 nucleotides are TGTGCCAGCAGCTTAAGCGCCCTAGCGACAGATACGCAGTATTTT.

V gene TRBV28 combines with J gene TRBJ2-7; 8 nucleotides agree with TRBD2. V lost 3 bases and J lost 7; bases outside the gene matches: 14. This CDR3 is built from 16 residues. Germline V gives CDR1 MDHEN, CDR2 SYDVKM. The CDR3 nucleotides read TGTGCCAGCAGTTTTAATTTCGGAGCGGGAGTGAGTGAGCAGTACTTC. This sequence encodes CASSFNFGAGVSEQYF. The full variable domain, its missing parts supplied by reference TRBV28 and TRBJ2-7, is DVKVTQSSRYLVKRTGEKVFLECVQDMDHENMFWYRQDPGLGLRLIYFSYDVKMKEKGDIPEGYSVSREKKERFSLILESASTNQTSMYLCASSFNFGAGVSEQYFGPGTRLTVT.

The CDR3 loop reads CASSSPGGQTSGRTSYNEQFF. CDR3 DNA: TGTGCCAGCAGCTCCCCCGGGGGCCAGACTAGCGGGAGGACCTCCTACAATGAGCAGTTCTTC. The V and J genes are TRBV11-2 and TRBJ2-1, with 13 nucleotides matching TRBD2. Germline V lookup: CDR1 SGHAT, CDR2 FQNNGV. The trim removed 4 bases at V and 0 bases at J, leaving 15 bases unmatched. CDR3 length: 21 amino acids.

This clonotype is a singleton in its sample. The rearrangement joins TRBV19 to TRBJ2-2, with D possibly being TRBD1 (6 bases). V lost 5 bases to trimming and J lost 2 bases, with 9 bases between them. CDR3 length: 14 residues. The germline CDR1 and CDR2 sequences are LNHDA and SQIVND (reference sequence). CDR3 residues: CASSVQGNTGELFF. The CDR3, as DNA: TGTGCCAGTAGTGTACAGGGAAACACCGGGGAGCTGTTTTTT.